A selection of T cell receptor beta chains follows, all from one sample in a study of blood T cell repertoires in COVID-19. The method was immunoSEQ multiplex PCR; TCRdb's version includes in-frame clones alone and lacks a portion of them. The data show about 76,000 clones, 65% to 90% seen once. The material sequenced was peripheral blood. The source is a man older than 75 with acute or convalescent COVID-19. Each CDR3 is given with its conserved first and last residue. Fields, in order: CDR3 length, D gene, clone size, J gene, V gene, CDR3 DNA, CDR3 protein. The D gene is left open where the match is weak. Clone size is stated in some rows and not others, as once, few, many or a class when expanded.

cdr3_length: 13; d_call: .; clone_size: .; j_call: TRBJ1-1; v_call: TRBV5-1; cdr3_nt: TGCGCCAGCAGCTTGGGGCGGGATACTGAAGCTTTCTTT; cdr3_aa: CASSLGRDTEAFF
cdr3_length: 18; d_call: TRBD2; clone_size: .; j_call: TRBJ2-3; v_call: TRBV27; cdr3_nt: TGTGCCAGCAGTTTATGGGCGGGACTAGCGGGAGAGGGGGATACGCAGTATTTT; cdr3_aa: CASSLWAGLAGEGDTQYF
cdr3_length: 14; d_call: .; clone_size: .; j_call: TRBJ2-7; v_call: TRBV9; cdr3_nt: TGTGCCAGCAGCCGACAAGACAGAGCCTACGAGCAGTACTTC; cdr3_aa: CASSRQDRAYEQYF
cdr3_length: 14; d_call: .; clone_size: .; j_call: TRBJ2-7; v_call: TRBV6-5; cdr3_nt: TGTGCCAGCAGCCCGGCGGCGGTATCCTACGAGCAGTACTTC; cdr3_aa: CASSPAAVSYEQYF
cdr3_length: 15; d_call: TRBD1; clone_size: .; j_call: TRBJ2-7; v_call: TRBV7-2; cdr3_nt: TGTGCCAGCAGCCACGCCGGGACAGGGGGCGACGAGCAGTACTTC; cdr3_aa: CASSHAGTGGDEQYF
cdr3_length: 17; d_call: .; clone_size: .; j_call: TRBJ2-2; v_call: TRBV19; cdr3_nt: TGTGCCAGTAGCAAACAGATCCCAGGGCCGAACACCGGGGAGCTGTTTTTT; cdr3_aa: CASSKQIPGPNTGELFF
cdr3_length: 17; d_call: TRBD2; clone_size: .; j_call: TRBJ2-2; v_call: TRBV7-6; cdr3_nt: TGTGCCAGCAGCTTAACTAGCGGGGGGGCCACCACCGGGGAGCTGTTTTTT; cdr3_aa: CASSLTSGGATTGELFF
cdr3_length: 17; d_call: TRBD2; clone_size: .; j_call: TRBJ2-3; v_call: TRBV18; cdr3_nt: TGTGCCAGCTCACCACCCGGGACTAGCGGTAGCACAGATACGCAGTATTTT; cdr3_aa: CASSPPGTSGSTDTQYF
cdr3_length: 15; d_call: TRBD2; clone_size: .; j_call: TRBJ2-3; v_call: TRBV9; cdr3_nt: TGTGCCAGCAGCGTAGCACTAGCGGGCACAGATACGCAGTATTTT; cdr3_aa: CASSVALAGTDTQYF
cdr3_length: 16; d_call: .; clone_size: .; j_call: TRBJ2-7; v_call: TRBV6-8; cdr3_nt: TGTGCCAGCAGTTCTTCAGGGGCATACGAAGCCTACGAGCAGTACTTC; cdr3_aa: CASSSSGAYEAYEQYF
cdr3_length: 14; d_call: TRBD1; clone_size: .; j_call: TRBJ2-7; v_call: TRBV3-1/TRBV3-2; cdr3_nt: TGTGCCAGCAGCCACCGGACAGGCACCTACGAGCAGTACTTC; cdr3_aa: CASSHRTGTYEQYF
cdr3_length: 15; d_call: .; clone_size: .; j_call: TRBJ2-7; v_call: TRBV21-1; cdr3_nt: TGTGCCAGCAGGGGAGGGACAGGGGGTCCCTACGAGCAGTACTTC; cdr3_aa: CASRGGTGGPYEQYF
cdr3_length: 13; d_call: .; clone_size: once; j_call: TRBJ1-1; v_call: TRBV5-6; cdr3_nt: TGTGCCAGCAGCTTGTCGGCCGGGGCTGAAGCTTTCTTT; cdr3_aa: CASSLSAGAEAFF
cdr3_length: 12; d_call: .; clone_size: .; j_call: TRBJ1-2; v_call: TRBV6-2/TRBV6-3; cdr3_nt: TGTGCCAGCAGTCCACAGGGCTATGGCTACACCTTC; cdr3_aa: CASSPQGYGYTF
cdr3_length: 15; d_call: TRBD1; clone_size: .; j_call: TRBJ2-1; v_call: TRBV11-3; cdr3_nt: TGTGCCAGCAGCTCAACTGACAGGGTCGGCAATGAGCAGTTCTTC; cdr3_aa: CASSSTDRVGNEQFF
cdr3_length: 14; d_call: TRBD1; clone_size: .; j_call: TRBJ1-1; v_call: TRBV9; cdr3_nt: TGTGCCAGCAGCGCCGGGACAGCTAACACTGAAGCTTTCTTT; cdr3_aa: CASSAGTANTEAFF
cdr3_length: 16; d_call: TRBD2; clone_size: .; j_call: TRBJ2-4; v_call: TRBV28; cdr3_nt: TGTGCCAGCAGTCGGACCGTGTGGGAGGGCGGGAACATTCAGTACTTC; cdr3_aa: CASSRTVWEGGNIQYF
cdr3_length: 15; d_call: TRBD1; clone_size: .; j_call: TRBJ1-1; v_call: TRBV9; cdr3_nt: TGTGCCAGCAGCACCCGGGACAGGGGTTACACTGAAGCTTTCTTT; cdr3_aa: CASSTRDRGYTEAFF
cdr3_length: 15; d_call: .; clone_size: .; j_call: TRBJ2-3; v_call: TRBV7-9; cdr3_nt: TGTGCTCTTCCCTCGAGCCCAGGGGGCACAGATACGCAGTATTTT; cdr3_aa: CALPSSPGGTDTQYF
cdr3_length: 16; d_call: .; clone_size: .; j_call: TRBJ2-6; v_call: TRBV5-1; cdr3_nt: TGCGCCAGCAGCCGGCAAGGGGCGCGCGGGGCCAACGTCCTGACTTTC; cdr3_aa: CASSRQGARGANVLTF
cdr3_length: 14; d_call: .; clone_size: .; j_call: TRBJ2-7; v_call: TRBV25-1; cdr3_nt: TGTGCCAGCAGTATCCATGGAGACTCGTACGAGCAGTACTTC; cdr3_aa: CASSIHGDSYEQYF
cdr3_length: 17; d_call: .; clone_size: .; j_call: TRBJ1-5; v_call: TRBV15; cdr3_nt: TGTGCCACCAGCAGAGATAACCGGGTTAGTAAGAATCAGCCCCAGCATTTT; cdr3_aa: CATSRDNRVSKNQPQHF
cdr3_length: 20; d_call: TRBD2; clone_size: .; j_call: TRBJ2-1; v_call: TRBV5-1; cdr3_nt: TGCGCCAGCAGCTTCTCCGGGACTAGCGTGATCCCGAGCTCCTACAATGAGCAGTTCTTC; cdr3_aa: CASSFSGTSVIPSSYNEQFF
cdr3_length: 15; d_call: .; clone_size: .; j_call: TRBJ1-1; v_call: TRBV5-4; cdr3_nt: TGTGCCAGCAGCCCGAGGGAGGGGAGGGACACTGAAGCTTTCTTT; cdr3_aa: CASSPREGRDTEAFF
cdr3_length: 17; d_call: TRBD1; clone_size: .; j_call: TRBJ1-2; v_call: TRBV3-1/TRBV3-2; cdr3_nt: TGTGCCAGCAGCCAAGCGGGCAGTAACAGGGGGCGAGGTGGCTACACCTTC; cdr3_aa: CASSQAGSNRGRGGYTF
cdr3_length: 17; d_call: .; clone_size: .; j_call: TRBJ1-1; v_call: TRBV19; cdr3_nt: TGTGCGAGTAGTTTCCCGGGGGGGGGACTCGGGATCACTGAAGCTTTCTTT; cdr3_aa: CASSFPGGGLGITEAFF
cdr3_length: 15; d_call: TRBD1; clone_size: .; j_call: TRBJ2-2; v_call: TRBV6-4; cdr3_nt: TGTGCCAGCAGGCCCCAGGGGGCGCTCCCCGGGGAGCTGTTTTTT; cdr3_aa: CASRPQGALPGELFF
cdr3_length: 17; d_call: TRBD1; clone_size: .; j_call: TRBJ1-5; v_call: TRBV28; cdr3_nt: TGTGCCAGCAGTTTAGGACAGGGTAGCTTTAGCAATCAGCCCCAGCATTTT; cdr3_aa: CASSLGQGSFSNQPQHF
cdr3_length: 17; d_call: TRBD1; clone_size: .; j_call: TRBJ1-5; v_call: TRBV24-1; cdr3_nt: TGTGCCACCAGTGATTCTGGACAGGGGGCTTCAAATCAGCCCCAGCATTTT; cdr3_aa: CATSDSGQGASNQPQHF
cdr3_length: 14; d_call: .; clone_size: .; j_call: TRBJ2-3; v_call: TRBV10-2; cdr3_nt: TGCGCCGTCGAAGGTGTCCAGGGAACAGATACGCAGTATTTT; cdr3_aa: CAVEGVQGTDTQYF
cdr3_length: 14; d_call: .; clone_size: .; j_call: TRBJ1-4; v_call: TRBV3-1/TRBV3-2; cdr3_nt: TGTGCCAGCAGCAACAGGGTGGTTCTTGAAAAACTGTTTTTT; cdr3_aa: CASSNRVVLEKLFF
cdr3_length: 14; d_call: TRBD1; clone_size: .; j_call: TRBJ1-2; v_call: TRBV7-2; cdr3_nt: TGTGCCAGCAGCCAAGACAGGGGGTCATATGGCTACACCTTC; cdr3_aa: CASSQDRGSYGYTF
cdr3_length: 15; d_call: TRBD2; clone_size: .; j_call: TRBJ2-1; v_call: TRBV28; cdr3_nt: TGTGCCAGCAGTGCCGGGACTAGCGGGATGAATGAGCAGTTCTTC; cdr3_aa: CASSAGTSGMNEQFF
cdr3_length: 13; d_call: TRBD1; clone_size: .; j_call: TRBJ2-7; v_call: TRBV29-1; cdr3_nt: TGCAGCGTCAGGACAGGGCTCTCCTACGAGCAGTACTTC; cdr3_aa: CSVRTGLSYEQYF
cdr3_length: 13; d_call: .; clone_size: .; j_call: TRBJ2-5; v_call: TRBV7-9; cdr3_nt: TGTGCCAGCAGCACACAGGACCAAGAGACCCAGTACTTC; cdr3_aa: CASSTQDQETQYF
cdr3_length: 15; d_call: .; clone_size: .; j_call: TRBJ1-5; v_call: TRBV6-2/TRBV6-3; cdr3_nt: TGTGCCAGCAGTTACCAGGGACTCCAGAATCAGCCCCAGCATTTT; cdr3_aa: CASSYQGLQNQPQHF
cdr3_length: 12; d_call: .; clone_size: .; j_call: TRBJ1-2; v_call: TRBV24-1; cdr3_nt: TGTGCCACCAGTGATTACAGGGCCAGCTACACCTTC; cdr3_aa: CATSDYRASYTF
cdr3_length: 13; d_call: .; clone_size: .; j_call: TRBJ1-2; v_call: TRBV27; cdr3_nt: TGTGCCAGCAGTTTATCGGCAGGGTACGGCTACACCTTC; cdr3_aa: CASSLSAGYGYTF
cdr3_length: 13; d_call: .; clone_size: once; j_call: TRBJ2-1; v_call: TRBV7-9; cdr3_nt: TGTGCCAGCAGACAGGTGGTTTACAATGAGCAGTTCTTC; cdr3_aa: CASRQVVYNEQFF
cdr3_length: 15; d_call: .; clone_size: few; j_call: TRBJ1-5; v_call: TRBV2; cdr3_nt: TGTGCCAGCGTGGAGGGGGGGGCAGGGGCTCAGCCCCAGCATTTT; cdr3_aa: CASVEGGAGAQPQHF
cdr3_length: 14; d_call: TRBD1; clone_size: .; j_call: TRBJ2-7; v_call: TRBV28; cdr3_nt: TGTGCCAGCAGTTCCCGGGACAGGGGCTACGAGCAGTACTTC; cdr3_aa: CASSSRDRGYEQYF
cdr3_length: 16; d_call: TRBD1; clone_size: .; j_call: TRBJ2-2; v_call: TRBV7-2; cdr3_nt: TGTGCCAGCAGCCAAATTGGGACAGGGGCCACCGGGGAGCTGTTTTTT; cdr3_aa: CASSQIGTGATGELFF